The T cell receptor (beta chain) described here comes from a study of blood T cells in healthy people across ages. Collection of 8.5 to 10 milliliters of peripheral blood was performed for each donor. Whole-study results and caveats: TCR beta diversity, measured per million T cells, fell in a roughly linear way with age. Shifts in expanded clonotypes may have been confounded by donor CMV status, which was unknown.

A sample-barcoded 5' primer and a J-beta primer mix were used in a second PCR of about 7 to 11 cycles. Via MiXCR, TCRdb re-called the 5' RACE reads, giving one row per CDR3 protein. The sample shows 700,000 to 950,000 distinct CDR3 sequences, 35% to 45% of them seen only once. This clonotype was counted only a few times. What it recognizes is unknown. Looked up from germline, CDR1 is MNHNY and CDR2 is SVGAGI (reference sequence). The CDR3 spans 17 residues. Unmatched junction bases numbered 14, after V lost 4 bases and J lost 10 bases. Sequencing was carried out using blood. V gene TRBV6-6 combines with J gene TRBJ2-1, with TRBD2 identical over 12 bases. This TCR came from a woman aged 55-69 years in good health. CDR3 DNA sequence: TGTGCCAGCAGTTTCTCCGTGGGACTAGCGGGCGGACAGGAGCAGTTCTTC. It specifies CASSFSVGLAGGQEQFF.